The 3 T cell receptor beta chains below all came from one sample that was sequenced in a study of T cell responses to AZD1222 COVID-19 vaccine. The method was immunoSEQ multiplex PCR; TCRdb's version includes in-frame clones alone and lacks a portion of them. The sample carries about 120,000 clones, around 85% recorded once. The sample in question was peripheral blood, obtained on day 0 of MenACWY control vaccination. Receptors were obtained from an adult in good health.

This rearrangement joins TRBV10-3 to TRBJ2-5, with D unresolved. The germline CDR1 and CDR2 sequences are ENHRY and SYGVKD. V lost 2 bases to trimming and J lost 8 bases, with 6 bases between them. The CDR3 sequence is 11 residues long. The CDR3, as DNA: TGTGCCATCAGTGAGGGGCACACCCAGTACTTC. Protein product: CAISEGHTQYF.

Of note for this clone: The junction does not match germline at one end; this may be a read error. The V call is TRBV15, the J call TRBJ2-1, with D perhaps given as TRBD1 or TRBD2 (5 bases each). The CDR3 spans 13 residues. The germline CDR1 and CDR2 sequences are LNHNV and YYDKDF (reference sequence). The CDR3 protein is CATSSSIPGPRLF. Here the CDR3 DNA reads TGTGCCACCAGCAGTAGTATCCCGGGACCTCGCCTCTTC.

J is TRBJ1-2 and V is TRBV11-2; no definite D call. The germline V and J ends were trimmed by 3 bases and 3 bases, with 11 bases remaining between them. The germline V gene encodes CDR1 SGHAT and CDR2 FQNNGV. This CDR3 is 14 amino acids long. The CDR3 DNA follows: TGTGCCAGCAGCTTGGGAAGTAGTGACTATGGCTACACCTTC. Amino acid sequence: CASSLGSSDYGYTF.